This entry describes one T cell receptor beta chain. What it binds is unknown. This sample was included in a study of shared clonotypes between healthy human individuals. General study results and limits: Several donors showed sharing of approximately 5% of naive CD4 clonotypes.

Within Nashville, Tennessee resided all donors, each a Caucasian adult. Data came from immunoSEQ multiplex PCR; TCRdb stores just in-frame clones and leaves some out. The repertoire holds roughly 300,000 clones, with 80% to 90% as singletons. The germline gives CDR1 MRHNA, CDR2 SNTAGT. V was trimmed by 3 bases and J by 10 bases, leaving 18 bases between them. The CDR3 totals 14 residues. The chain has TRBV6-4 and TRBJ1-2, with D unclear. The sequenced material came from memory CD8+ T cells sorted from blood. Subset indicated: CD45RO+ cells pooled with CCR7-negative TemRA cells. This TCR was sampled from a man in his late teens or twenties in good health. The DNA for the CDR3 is TGTGCCAGCAGTGAAGAGCCTACCTCAATGGCCTACACCTTC. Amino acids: CASSEEPTSMAYTF.